This T cell receptor beta chain came from a study of blood T cell repertoires in COVID-19 (dated by TCRdb to the early 2020s). Background on the whole study: Samples from collaborators originated in the United States, Italy and Spain and spanned both the acute and convalescent phases of COVID-19. The samples were drawn from two sources: the first 160 participants of the ongoing ImmuneRACE study, and about 1,300 subjects contributed by 6 global collaborators. Sample metadata almost always included a de-identified subject ID, COVID-19 status, age in years and sex. The dataset comprised deeply sampled blood TCRbeta repertoires from subjects exposed to, actively infected with, or recovered from COVID-19. Where available, HLA class I and class II types were taken from metadata supplied by the sample provider and were not determined by assay-based typing. The repertoires were made available in a free public database intended to serve as a resource for research on the immune response to SARS-CoV-2. The prospective study material was composed of cDNA or gDNA derived from T cells, B-cell-depleted T cells, or PBMCs. General study outcomes and caveats: The amount of clinical and demographic metadata varied by source and participant and was provided uncurated.

Measured from the cysteine to the phenylalanine, the CDR3 is 15 residues long. Solely the CDR3 DNA is kept, with 45 bases framed from the first base. At the junction V is shortened by 2 bases and J by 1 base, with 6 bases in between. Taken from the germline V gene, the CDR1 and CDR2 loops are MNHEY and SVGEGT. Each collaborating institution followed its own protocols to collect whole blood in K2EDTA tubes. For TCRbeta analysis, collaborator samples were shipped as frozen whole blood, as isolated PBMCs, or as DNA extracted from either sample type. Taking its sample share into account, this clone is medium-sized (0.01 to 0.1%). Its antigen has not been determined. It has no much larger one-base neighbor in the sample; base qualities were not kept. TCRbeta CDR3 regions were amplified from genomic DNA by means of the immunoSEQ Assay, a bias-controlled multiplex PCR. The paper's processing steps were these. Within the assay, amplification of reference gene primers was used to estimate how many nucleated cells each sample contained. Sequence reads were collapsed and filtered to measure the absolute abundance of every unique TCRbeta CDR3 rearrangement. For each sample, productive Simpson clonality was calculated as the square root of Simpson's diversity index across productive rearrangements. TCRdb mirrors the immuneACCESS table, restricted to in-frame sequences. Some clones are absent from its copies; in checked studies, under half trace to an unresolved V gene, and the reason for the others is unknown. V, J and clone size reflect that table, while D and trimming were determined from the DNA. Present in this sample are 200,000 to 250,000 clones, 70% to 85% of which were seen just once. 1.9% of the sample belongs to the ten largest clones.

The receptor's source is a woman of 80 years or more with acute or convalescent COVID-19. The rearrangement combines TRBV6-2 or TRBV6-3 with TRBJ2-6; no D gene call is confident. What was sequenced was peripheral blood. The bases read TGTGCCAGCAGTTACAGAGAGTCTGGGGCCAACGTCCTGACTTTC. Translated, this is CASSYRESGANVLTF.